This T cell receptor (beta chain) emerged from a study of T cell responses to AZD1222 COVID-19 vaccine. In the study overall: Combined were second doses at about 4 or about 12 weeks.

The assay was immunoSEQ multiplex PCR, and TCRdb's table has in-frame clones only and misses some. The data contain more than 150,000 clones, 92% of them seen just once; the ten biggest clones take up more than 9%. The CDR3 is 12 residues long. Trimming removed 5 bases at V and 3 bases at J, with 7 bases between. CDR1 and CDR2 from the germline V gene are KGHSH and LQKENI. The TCR comes from an adult in good health. Sequences were derived from peripheral blood, sampled on day 0 of AZD1222 vaccination. The V and J genes are TRBV18 and TRBJ1-1; D gene uncertain. CDR3 sequence (DNA): TGTGCCAGCTCAACGTGGGACACTGAAGCTTTCTTT. Translation gives CASSTWDTEAFF.